This T cell receptor beta chain derives from a study of T cell clones after liver transplantation. Overall study context: Without induction therapy, subjects received standard immunosuppression until 12-24 months post-transplant. Findings of the study overall: Rather than being deleted, graft donor-reactive T cells may have moved into the graft. Compared with third party-reactive sequences, donor-reactive ones declined more, independent of withdrawal success.

Regarding this clone: Its antigen is not known.

The CDR3 extends over 14 amino acids. The J segment lost 2 bases and the V segment lost 5 bases, leaving 2 bases of the junction unmatched. CDR1 is SGHVS, CDR2 FNYEAQ, per germline. Measured with immunoSEQ multiplex PCR; TCRdb has only the in-frame clones, and not every one. The sample contains tens of thousands of clones, 71% of which appear only once. J is TRBJ2-3 and V is TRBV7-6; 9 bases agree with TRBD2. This receptor was obtained from a human donor who received a liver transplant. Material: CD4+ T cells from blood, obtained before liver transplant. CDR3 coding DNA: TGTGCCAGCAGCCGCGGGGGGGTCACAGATACGCAGTATTTT. This sequence encodes CASSRGGVTDTQYF.